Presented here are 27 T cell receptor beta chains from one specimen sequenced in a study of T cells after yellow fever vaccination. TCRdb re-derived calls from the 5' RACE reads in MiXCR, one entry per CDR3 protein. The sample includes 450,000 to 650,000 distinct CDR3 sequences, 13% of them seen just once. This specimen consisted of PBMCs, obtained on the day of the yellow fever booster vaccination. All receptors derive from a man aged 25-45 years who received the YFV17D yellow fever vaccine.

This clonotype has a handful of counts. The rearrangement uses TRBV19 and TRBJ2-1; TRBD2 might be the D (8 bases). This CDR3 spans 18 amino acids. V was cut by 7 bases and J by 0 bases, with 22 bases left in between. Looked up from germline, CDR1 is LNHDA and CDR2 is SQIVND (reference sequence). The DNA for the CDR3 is TGTGCCAGTACTCCAGGGGGATGGAGCGGGAGCTCCTACAATGAGCAGTTCTTC. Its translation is CASTPGGWSGSSYNEQFF.

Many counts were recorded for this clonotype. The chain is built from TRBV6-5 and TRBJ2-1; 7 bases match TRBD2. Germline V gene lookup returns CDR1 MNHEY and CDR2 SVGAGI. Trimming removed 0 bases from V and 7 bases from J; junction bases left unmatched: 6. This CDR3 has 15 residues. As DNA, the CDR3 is TGTGCCAGCAGTTACTCGAACGGGAGGATTAATGAGCAGTTCTTC. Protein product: CASSYSNGRINEQFF.

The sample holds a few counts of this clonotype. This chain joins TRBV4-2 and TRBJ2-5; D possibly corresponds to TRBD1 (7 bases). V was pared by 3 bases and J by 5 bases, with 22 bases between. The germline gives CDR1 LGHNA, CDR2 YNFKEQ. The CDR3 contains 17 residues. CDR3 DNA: TGTGCCAGCAGCCATTTCACCTCGTTCGCGGGACAGGAGACCCAGTACTTC. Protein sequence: CASSHFTSFAGQETQYF.

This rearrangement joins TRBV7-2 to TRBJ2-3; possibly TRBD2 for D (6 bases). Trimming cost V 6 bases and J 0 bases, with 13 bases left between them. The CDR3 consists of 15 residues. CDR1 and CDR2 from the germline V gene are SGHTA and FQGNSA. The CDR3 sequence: CASRISGTSTDTQYF. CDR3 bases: TGTGCCAGCAGAATTAGCGGAACTAGCACAGATACGCAGTATTTT.

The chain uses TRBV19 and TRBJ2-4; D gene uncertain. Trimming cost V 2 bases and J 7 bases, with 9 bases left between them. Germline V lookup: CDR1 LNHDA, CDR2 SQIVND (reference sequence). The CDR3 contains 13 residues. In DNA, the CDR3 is TGTGCCAGTAGTATATCTAGGTTGAACATTCAGTACTTC. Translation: CASSISRLNIQYF.

The CDR3, as DNA: TGCAGTGCTAGAGACAGGCCCAACTATGGCTACACCTTC. It is translated as CSARDRPNYGYTF. The J gene is TRBJ1-2, the V gene TRBV20-1; D unclear. V was clipped by 0 bases and J by 2 bases, with 7 bases between them. Per germline, CDR1 DFQATT and CDR2 SNEGSKA (reference sequence). The CDR3 extends over 13 amino acids.

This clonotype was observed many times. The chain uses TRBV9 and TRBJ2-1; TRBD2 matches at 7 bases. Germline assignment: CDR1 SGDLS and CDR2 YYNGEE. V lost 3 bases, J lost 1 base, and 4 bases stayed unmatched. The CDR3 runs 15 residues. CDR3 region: CASSEGGSSYNEQFF. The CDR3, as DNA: TGTGCCAGCAGCGAGGGCGGGAGTTCCTACAATGAGCAGTTCTTC.

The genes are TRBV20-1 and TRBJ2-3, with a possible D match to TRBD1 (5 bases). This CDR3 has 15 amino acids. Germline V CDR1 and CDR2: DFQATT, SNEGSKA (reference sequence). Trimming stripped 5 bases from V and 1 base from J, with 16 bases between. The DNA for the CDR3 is TGCAGTGCTCCGGACACGACCCAGGGCACAGATACGCAGTATTTT. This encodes CSAPDTTQGTDTQYF.

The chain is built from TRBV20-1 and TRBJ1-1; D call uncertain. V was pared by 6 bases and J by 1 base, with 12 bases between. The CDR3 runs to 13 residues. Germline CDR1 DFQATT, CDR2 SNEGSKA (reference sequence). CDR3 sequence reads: CSAEHTGNTEAFF. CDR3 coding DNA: TGCAGTGCAGAACATACGGGGAACACTGAAGCTTTCTTT.

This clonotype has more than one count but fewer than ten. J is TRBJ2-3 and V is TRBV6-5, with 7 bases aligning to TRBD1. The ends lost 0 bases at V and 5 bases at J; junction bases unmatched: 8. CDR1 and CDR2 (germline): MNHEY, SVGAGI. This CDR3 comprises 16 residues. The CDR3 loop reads CASSYSYRGLIDTQYF. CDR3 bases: TGTGCCAGCAGTTACTCGTATAGGGGGCTGATAGATACGCAGTATTTT.

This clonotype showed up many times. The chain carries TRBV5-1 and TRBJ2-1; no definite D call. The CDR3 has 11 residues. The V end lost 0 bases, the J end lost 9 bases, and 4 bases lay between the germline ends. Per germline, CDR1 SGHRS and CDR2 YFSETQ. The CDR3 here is CASSLDGEQFF. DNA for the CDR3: TGCGCCAGCAGCTTGGACGGTGAGCAGTTCTTC.

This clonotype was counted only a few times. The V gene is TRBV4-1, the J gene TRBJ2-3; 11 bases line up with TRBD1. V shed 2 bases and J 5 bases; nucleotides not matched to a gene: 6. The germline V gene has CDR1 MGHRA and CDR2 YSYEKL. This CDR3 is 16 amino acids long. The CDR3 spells CASSQSDRGPGDTQYF. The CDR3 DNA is TGCGCCAGCAGCCAATCGGACAGGGGGCCGGGAGATACGCAGTATTTT.

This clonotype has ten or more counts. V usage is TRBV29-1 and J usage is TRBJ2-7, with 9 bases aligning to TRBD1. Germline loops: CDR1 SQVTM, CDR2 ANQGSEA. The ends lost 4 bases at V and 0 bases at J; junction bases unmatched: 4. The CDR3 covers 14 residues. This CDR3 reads CSVGDRVASYEQYF. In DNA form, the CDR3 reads TGCAGCGTTGGGGACAGGGTCGCCTCCTACGAGCAGTACTTC.

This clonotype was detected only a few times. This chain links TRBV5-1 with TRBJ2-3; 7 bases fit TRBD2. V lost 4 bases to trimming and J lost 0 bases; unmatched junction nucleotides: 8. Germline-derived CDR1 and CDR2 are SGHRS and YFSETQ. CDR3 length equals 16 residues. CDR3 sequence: CASSTLAATSTDTQYF. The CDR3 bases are TGCGCCAGCAGCACTCTAGCGGCTACTAGCACAGATACGCAGTATTTT.

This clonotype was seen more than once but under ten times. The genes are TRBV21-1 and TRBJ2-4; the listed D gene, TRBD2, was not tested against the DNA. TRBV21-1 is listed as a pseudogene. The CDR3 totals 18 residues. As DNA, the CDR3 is TGTGCCAGCAGCAAAGCGCAAAATAGCGGGAGCCCTGCAAACATTCAGTACTTC. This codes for CASSKAQNSGSPANIQYF.

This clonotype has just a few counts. CDR3 sequence reads: CASSYMTGGGPGELFF. The CDR3 nucleotides are TGTGCCAGCAGTTACATGACAGGGGGAGGTCCGGGGGAGCTGTTTTTT. The chain links TRBV6-5 to TRBJ2-2, with TRBD1 matching over 9 bases. CDR3 length equals 16 residues. V was clipped by 2 bases and J by 8 bases; unmatched bases: 9. Germline lookup yields CDR1 MNHEY and CDR2 SVGAGI.

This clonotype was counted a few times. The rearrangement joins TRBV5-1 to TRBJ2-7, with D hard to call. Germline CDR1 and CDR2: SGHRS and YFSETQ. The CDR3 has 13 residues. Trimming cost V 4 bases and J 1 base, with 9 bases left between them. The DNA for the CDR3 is TGCGCCAGCAGCATCGACCGGTCCTACGAGCAGTACTTC. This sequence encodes CASSIDRSYEQYF.

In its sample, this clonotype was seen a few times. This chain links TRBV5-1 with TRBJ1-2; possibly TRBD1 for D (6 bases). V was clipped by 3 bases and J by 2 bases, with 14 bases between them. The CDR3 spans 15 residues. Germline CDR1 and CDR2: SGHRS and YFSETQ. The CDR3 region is CASSSQGRGNYGYTF. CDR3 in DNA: TGCGCCAGCAGCTCACAGGGAAGGGGGAACTATGGCTACACCTTC.

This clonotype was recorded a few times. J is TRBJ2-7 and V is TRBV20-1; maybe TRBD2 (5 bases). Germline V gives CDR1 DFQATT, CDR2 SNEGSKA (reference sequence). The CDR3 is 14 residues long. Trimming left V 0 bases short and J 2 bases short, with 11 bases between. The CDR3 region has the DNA TGCAGTGCTAGAGATGTTGAGCGGACCTACGAGCAGTACTTC. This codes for CSARDVERTYEQYF.

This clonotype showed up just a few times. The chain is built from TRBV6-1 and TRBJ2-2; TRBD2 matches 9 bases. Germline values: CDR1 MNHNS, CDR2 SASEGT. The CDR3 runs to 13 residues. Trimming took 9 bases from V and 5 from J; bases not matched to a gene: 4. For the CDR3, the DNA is TGTGCCAGTCTAGCGGGATCGACCGGGGAGCTGTTTTTT. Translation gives CASLAGSTGELFF.

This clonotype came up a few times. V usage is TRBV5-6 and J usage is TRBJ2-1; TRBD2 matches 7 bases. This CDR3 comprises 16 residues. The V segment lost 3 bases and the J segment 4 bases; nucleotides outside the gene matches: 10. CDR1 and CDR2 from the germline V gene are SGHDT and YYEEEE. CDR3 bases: TGTGCCAGCAGCTCTCTTTCTAGCGGAGAGTACAATGAGCAGTTCTTC. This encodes CASSSLSSGEYNEQFF.

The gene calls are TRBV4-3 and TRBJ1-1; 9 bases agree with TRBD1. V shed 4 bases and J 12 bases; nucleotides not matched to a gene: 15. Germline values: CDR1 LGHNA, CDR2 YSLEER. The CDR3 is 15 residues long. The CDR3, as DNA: TGCGCCAGCAGCCGGGATAGGACAGGGGCGAAAGGTTCTTTCTTT. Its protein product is CASSRDRTGAKGSFF.

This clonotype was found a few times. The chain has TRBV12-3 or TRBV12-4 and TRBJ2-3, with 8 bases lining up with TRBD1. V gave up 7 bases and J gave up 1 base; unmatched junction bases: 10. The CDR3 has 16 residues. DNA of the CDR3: TGTGCCAGCACCTCATCCGCGGGACAGGGCACAGATACGCAGTATTTT. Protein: CASTSSAGQGTDTQYF.

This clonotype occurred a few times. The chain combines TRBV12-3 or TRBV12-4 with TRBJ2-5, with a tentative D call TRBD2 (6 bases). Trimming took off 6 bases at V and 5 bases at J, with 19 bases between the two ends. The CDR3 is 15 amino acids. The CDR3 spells CASSPNSGLHETQYF. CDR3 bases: TGTGCCAGCAGCCCCAATAGCGGACTACATGAGACCCAGTACTTC.

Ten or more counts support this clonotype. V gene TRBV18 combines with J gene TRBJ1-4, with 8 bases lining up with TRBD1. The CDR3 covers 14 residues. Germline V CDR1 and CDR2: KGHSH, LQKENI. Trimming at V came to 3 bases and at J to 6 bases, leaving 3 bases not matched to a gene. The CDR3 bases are TGTGCCAGCTCACCTGGACAGGGAGATGAAAAACTGTTTTTT. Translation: CASSPGQGDEKLFF. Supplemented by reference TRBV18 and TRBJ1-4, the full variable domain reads NAGVMQNPRHLVRRRGQEARLRCSPMKGHSHVYWYRQLPEEGLKFMVYLQKENIIDESGMPKERFSAEFPKEGPSILRIQQVVRGDSAAYFCASSPGQGDEKLFFGSGTQLSVL.

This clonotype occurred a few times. CDR3 sequence: CASSLVAGGGNEQYF. The CDR3 bases are TGTGCCAGCAGCTTGGTTGCGGGAGGGGGGAACGAGCAGTACTTC. This sequence joins TRBV5-6 and TRBJ2-7, with 9 bases identical to TRBD2. V was clipped by 0 bases and J by 5 bases; unmatched bases: 6. The CDR3 contains 15 residues. Looked up from germline, CDR1 is SGHDT and CDR2 is YYEEEE.

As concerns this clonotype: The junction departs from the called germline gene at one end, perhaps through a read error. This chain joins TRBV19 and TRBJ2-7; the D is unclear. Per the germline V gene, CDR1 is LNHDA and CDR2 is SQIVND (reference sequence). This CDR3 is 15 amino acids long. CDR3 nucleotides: TGTGCTAGTAGTGCCTCCGCAGTCCCTTCCTACGAGCAGTACTTC. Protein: CASSASAVPSYEQYF. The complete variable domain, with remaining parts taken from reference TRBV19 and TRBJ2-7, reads DGGITQSPKYLFRKEGQNVTLSCEQNLNHDAMYWYRQDPGQGLRLIYYSQIVNDFQKGDIAEGYSVSREKKESFPLTVTSAQKNPTAFYLCASSASAVPSYEQYFGPGTRLTVT.